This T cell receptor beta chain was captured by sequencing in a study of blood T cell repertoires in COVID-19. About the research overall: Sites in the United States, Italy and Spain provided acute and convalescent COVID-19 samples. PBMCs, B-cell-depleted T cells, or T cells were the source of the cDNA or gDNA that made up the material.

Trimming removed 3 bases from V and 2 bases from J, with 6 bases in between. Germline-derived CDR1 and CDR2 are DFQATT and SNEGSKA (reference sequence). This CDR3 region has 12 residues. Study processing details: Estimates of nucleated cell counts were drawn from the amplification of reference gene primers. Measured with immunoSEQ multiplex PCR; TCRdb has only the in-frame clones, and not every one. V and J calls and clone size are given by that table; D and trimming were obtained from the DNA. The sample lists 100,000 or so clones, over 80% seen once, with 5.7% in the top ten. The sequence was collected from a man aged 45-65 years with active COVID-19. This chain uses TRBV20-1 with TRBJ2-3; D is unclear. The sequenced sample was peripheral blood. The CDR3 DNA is TGCAGTGCTAGTCCCTACACAGATACGCAGTATTTT. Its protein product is CSASPYTDTQYF.